This T cell receptor (beta chain) was profiled in a study of CD4 T cells in relation to SARS-CoV-2 and coronaviruses. Study summary: PBMCs were cultured with antigen for roughly 11 days before TCR beta sequencing. Findings of the study overall: No crossreactivity against non-spike viral proteins was tested here.

Germline values: CDR1 LNHDA, CDR2 SQIVND (reference sequence). With V trimmed by 1 base and J by 3 bases, 4 bases remained unmatched. The CDR3 runs to 15 residues. For this clone: Its antigen remains unidentified.

TCRdb's table, derived via immunoSEQ multiplex PCR, lists solely in-frame clones and lacks some. The sample yields 20,000 or so clones, around four fifths seen once. Before the COVID-19 pandemic, during about 2011-2019, CD4+ T cells were taken from unexposed donors. After roughly 9 days of culture, CD4+ T cells were isolated. Unexposed-donor CD4+ T cells were probed with SARS-CoV-2 S/N and four cold-coronavirus spikes, cells permitting. The V and J genes are TRBV19 and TRBJ2-7, with 9 bases fitting TRBD2. The TCR comes from a human donor in good health. Sequenced sample: CD4+ T cells from PBMCs, cultured in vitro. CDR3 bases: TGTGCCAGTAGTATAGTCGGAGCGGGAGGCTACGAGCAGTACTTC. This codes for CASSIVGAGGYEQYF.